A single sample is the source of the 10 T cell receptor beta chains below, sequenced in a study of Ad26.COV2.S vaccination and SARS-CoV-2 variants. Only in-frame clones appear in the TCRdb table, and some are missing; sequencing was by immunoSEQ multiplex PCR. This sample yields more than 300,000 clones, of which around 84% are seen a single time; more than 1.5% belongs to the top ten. Sample treatment: roughly 20 received Ad26.COV2.S at low or high dose, single or two shots; roughly five received placebo; per-sample allocation not given. At day 63 after the first vaccine or placebo injection, samples were drawn. This specimen consisted of peripheral blood, obtained in a trial of Ad26.COV2.S vaccine versus placebo. Receptor source: a person aged 18 to 59 who received the Ad26.COV2.S COVID-19 vaccine or a placebo.

The V gene is TRBV18, the J gene TRBJ2-3; 7 nucleotides line up with TRBD1. The CDR3 consists of 17 residues. Germline V CDR1 and CDR2: KGHSH, LQKENI. V gave up 1 base and J gave up 5 bases; unmatched junction bases: 12. The CDR3 sequence is CASSPLKGARAQDTQYF. The CDR3 DNA reads TGTGCCAGCTCACCACTTAAGGGGGCGCGGGCACAAGATACGCAGTATTTT.

This clone was detected a few times. This CDR3 reads CASSLVGRVEETQYF. CDR3 in DNA: TGCGCCAGCAGCTTGGTGGGCAGGGTGGAAGAGACCCAGTACTTC. The V and J genes are TRBV5-1 and TRBJ2-5, with D perhaps matching TRBD1 (5 bases). This CDR3 spans 15 amino acids. Per germline, CDR1 SGHRS and CDR2 YFSETQ. Trimming removed 0 bases from V and 3 bases from J, with 12 bases in between.

This chain links TRBV7-3 with TRBJ2-2; perhaps TRBD2 as D (6 bases). Germline CDR1 SGHTA, CDR2 FQGTGA. The CDR3 extends over 16 amino acids. V gave up 0 bases and J gave up 2 bases, with 10 bases separating them. As DNA, the CDR3 is TGTGCCAGCAGCTTAACGGGGACTGCCAACACCGGGGAGCTGTTTTTT. It yields the protein CASSLTGTANTGELFF.

This clone has only a few counts. V is TRBV5-1 and J is TRBJ2-7, with a tentative D call TRBD2 (5 bases). Germline V gene lookup returns CDR1 SGHRS and CDR2 YFSETQ. Trimming removed 4 bases at V and 2 bases at J, with 10 bases between. The CDR3 covers 13 residues. The CDR3 protein is CASSADGTYEQYF. CDR3 DNA: TGCGCCAGCAGCGCCGACGGGACCTACGAGCAGTACTTC.

The chain carries TRBV18 and TRBJ2-5; tentative D call: TRBD1 (6 bases). Trimming left V 0 bases short and J 5 bases short, with 16 bases between. CDR1 is KGHSH and CDR2 is LQKENI in the germline V gene. This CDR3 is built from 16 residues. The CDR3 here is CASSPPLAPGQETQYF. CDR3 coding DNA: TGTGCCAGCTCACCACCGTTGGCCCCCGGACAGGAGACCCAGTACTTC.

The chain has TRBV7-2 and TRBJ2-3; 7 bases align to TRBD2. Germline V CDR1 and CDR2: SGHTA, FQGNSA. Losses at the gene ends were 6 bases for V and 4 bases for J; bases not matched to a gene: 13. The CDR3 length is 16 residues. DNA of the CDR3: TGTGCCAGCAGACCAGGGAGGGGTCGGGGCGCAGATACGCAGTATTTT. It specifies CASRPGRGRGADTQYF.

V usage is TRBV30 and J usage is TRBJ1-2, with 8 nucleotides matching TRBD1. This CDR3 is built from 16 residues. The germline V gene has CDR1 GTSNPN and CDR2 SVGIG (reference sequence). V lost 2 bases, J lost 8 bases, and 16 bases stayed unmatched. CDR3 sequence reads: CAWSPAGQGRGAGYTF. In DNA, the CDR3 is TGTGCCTGGAGTCCAGCCGGACAGGGAAGGGGAGCGGGCTACACCTTC.

The chain uses TRBV7-3 and TRBJ1-4; no firm D call. CDR1 SGHTA and CDR2 FQGTGA come from the germline V gene. The V end was cut by 5 bases, the J end by 2 bases, with 9 bases between. The CDR3 runs to 14 residues. This CDR3 reads CASSPNHTNEKLFF. Here the CDR3 DNA reads TGTGCCAGCAGCCCAAATCACACTAATGAAAAACTGTTTTTT.

The genes are TRBV30 and TRBJ1-6; a possible D gene is TRBD1 (5 bases). With 5 bases removed from V and 10 bases from J, the gap between germline ends came to 15 bases. CDR1 is GTSNPN and CDR2 is SVGIG in the germline V gene (reference sequence). The CDR3 runs to 13 residues. CDR3 nucleotides: TGTGCCTGGGGGGCCCGCAGCGGGTCACCCCTCCACTTT. Residues: CAWGARSGSPLHF. Combining the CDR3 with reference TRBV30 and TRBJ1-6 gives the whole variable domain SQTIHQWPATLVQPVGSPLSLECTVEGTSNPNLYWYRQAAGRGLQLLFYSVGIGQISSEVPQNLSASRPQDRQFILSSKKLLLSDSGFYLCAWGARSGSPLHFGNGTRLTVT.

The V and J genes are TRBV21-1 and TRBJ2-7; the table assigns TRBD2, which was not confirmed against the DNA. TRBV21-1 is a recognized pseudogene. This CDR3 contains 15 residues. Here the CDR3 DNA reads TGTGCCAGCAGCAAAGGAGGGCTTCTAGGCCACGAGCAGTACTTC. Residues: CASSKGGLLGHEQYF.